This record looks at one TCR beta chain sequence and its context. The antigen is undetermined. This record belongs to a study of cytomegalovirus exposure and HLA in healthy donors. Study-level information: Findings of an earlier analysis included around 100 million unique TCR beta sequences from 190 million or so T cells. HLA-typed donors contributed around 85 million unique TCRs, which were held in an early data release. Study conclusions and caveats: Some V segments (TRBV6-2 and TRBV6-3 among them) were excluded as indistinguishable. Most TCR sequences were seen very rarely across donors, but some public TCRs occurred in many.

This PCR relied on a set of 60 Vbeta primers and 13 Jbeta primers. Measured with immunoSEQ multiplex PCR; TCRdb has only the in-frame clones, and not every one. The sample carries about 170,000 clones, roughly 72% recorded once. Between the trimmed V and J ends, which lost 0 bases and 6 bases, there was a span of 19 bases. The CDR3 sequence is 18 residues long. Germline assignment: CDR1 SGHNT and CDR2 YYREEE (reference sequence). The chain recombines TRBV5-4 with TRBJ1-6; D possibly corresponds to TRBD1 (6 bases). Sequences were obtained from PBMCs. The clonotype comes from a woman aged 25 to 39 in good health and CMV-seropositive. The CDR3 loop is CASSLGLTGTSVNSPLHF. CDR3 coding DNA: TGTGCCAGCAGCTTGGGCCTCACAGGGACAAGCGTTAATTCACCCCTCCACTTT. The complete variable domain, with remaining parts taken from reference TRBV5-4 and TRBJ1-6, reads ETGVTQSPTHLIKTRGQQVTLRCSSQSGHNTVSWYQQALGQGPQFIFQYYREEENGRGNFPPRFSGLQFPNYSSELNVNALELDDSALYLCASSLGLTGTSVNSPLHFGNGTRLTVT.